The 20 T cell receptor beta chains given below trace back to one sample, sequenced in a study of blood T cells in healthy people across ages. Primed by a sample-barcoded 5' primer and a J-beta primer mix, a second PCR proceeded for about 6 to 12 cycles. One entry per CDR3 protein results from TCRdb running MiXCR on the 5' RACE reads. The sample shows 1.5 million or so distinct CDR3 sequences, roughly two fifths of them seen only once. The sample taken for sequencing was blood. The receptor source for this set is a woman aged 18 to 35 in good health.

V gene TRBV6-5 combines with J gene TRBJ1-1; no reliable D call. The CDR3 contains 13 residues. Trimming shortened V by 11 bases and J by 0 bases, and 13 bases separated the two germline ends. Germline V gene data show CDR1 as MNHEY and CDR2 as SVGAGI. The CDR3 nucleotides are TGTGCCTCCGGACGAGCCCTGAACACTGAAGCTTTCTTT. Translation: CASGRALNTEAFF.

The table lists this clonotype with a few counts. The chain has TRBV6-2 or TRBV6-3 and TRBJ2-7, with D perhaps given as TRBD1 or TRBD2 (5 bases each). CDR1 is MNHEY, CDR2 SVGEGT, per germline. Deletions cut 2 bases from V and 3 bases from J, with 14 bases between. There are 15 residues in the CDR3. The CDR3 loop reads CASSYGGTQIYEQYF. DNA for the CDR3: TGTGCCAGCAGTTACGGGGGAACCCAAATCTACGAGCAGTACTTC.

V gene TRBV10-3 combines with J gene TRBJ2-4, with TRBD2 identical over 7 bases. The end of the DNA aligns better with TRBJ2-7, so the J call may be wrong. Germline CDR1 reads ENHRY; CDR2 reads SYGVKD. The CDR3 runs 14 residues. The CDR3 DNA is TGTGCCATCAGTGAAGCGGGGACGAACTACGAGCAGTACTTC. It specifies CAISEAGTNYEQYF.

J is TRBJ2-7 and V is TRBV7-9, with TRBD1 as a possible D gene (5 bases). This CDR3 region has 14 residues. Germline values: CDR1 SEHNR, CDR2 FQNEAQ (reference sequence). The ends were cut back, 4 bases at V and 0 bases at J, with 10 bases in the middle. This chain's CDR3 is CASSYDSSSYEQYF. The CDR3 DNA reads as TGTGCCAGCAGCTACGACAGTAGCTCCTACGAGCAGTACTTC.

Notes on this clonotype: A read error may account for a junction end that differs from germline. The rearrangement joins TRBV12-3 or TRBV12-4 to TRBJ2-3; D unresolved. The CDR3 totals 12 residues. The CDR3 spells CASSFCADMQYF. For the CDR3, the DNA is TGTGCCAGCAGTTTTTGCGCAGATATGCAGTATTTT.

This clonotype was seen a single time. The chain couples TRBV4-1 to TRBJ2-5; TRBD1 aligns across 7 bases. This CDR3 contains 17 residues. Germline V gene data show CDR1 as MGHRA and CDR2 as YSYEKL. The junction had 20 bases not matched to a gene; V was cut back by 2 bases and J by 11 bases. CDR3 in amino acids: CASSQYTDRVGVYEQYF. The CDR3 nucleotides read TGCGCCAGCAGCCAATACACCGACAGGGTAGGGGTCTATGAGCAGTACTTC.

CDR3 DNA: TGTGCCAGCAGCGCGACCCTGTTGGGACCTACCTACAATGAGCAGTTCTTC. It is translated as CASSATLLGPTYNEQFF. The chain employs TRBV9 and TRBJ2-1; D may correspond to TRBD1 or TRBD2 (5 bases each). Germline V gene sequence: CDR1 SGDLS, CDR2 YYNGEE. This CDR3 comprises 17 residues. The V end was cut by 3 bases, the J end by 2 bases, with 18 bases between.

V and J are TRBV7-2 and TRBJ2-7, with D maybe TRBD1 (5 bases). V was cut by 0 bases and J by 2 bases, with 11 bases left in between. CDR1 is SGHTA, CDR2 FQGNSA, per germline. The CDR3 spans 15 residues. CDR3 DNA: TGTGCCAGCAGCTTAGCCTCAGTGACAGCCTACGAGCAGTACTTC. It translates to CASSLASVTAYEQYF.

The rearrangement links TRBV6-2 or TRBV6-3 to TRBJ2-2, with TRBD1 matching 7 bases. V shed 3 bases, J shed 3 bases, and the junction held 16 bases outside the gene matches. This CDR3 spans 19 amino acids. The V gene's germline CDR1 is MNHEY and CDR2 SVGEGT. The CDR3 DNA reads as TGTGCCAGCAGTTATCCTTTTAATCCGGGACAGATACACACCGGGGAGCTGTTTTTT. Protein sequence: CASSYPFNPGQIHTGELFF.

The chain joins TRBV20-1 to TRBJ2-7; TRBD2 is a possible D gene (6 bases). There are 14 residues in the CDR3. Germline CDR1 and CDR2: DFQATT and SNEGSKA (reference sequence). V was clipped by 5 bases and J by 0 bases, with 14 bases between them. The CDR3 DNA reads TGCAGTGCTCCCTCGGGACTGAGCTCCTACGAGCAGTACTTC. Its translation is CSAPSGLSSYEQYF.

The chain recombines TRBV11-2 with TRBJ1-1, with 7 bases identical to TRBD1. The CDR3 consists of 16 residues. Germline V lookup: CDR1 SGHAT, CDR2 FQNNGV. V trimming: 1 base; J trimming: 0 bases; junction bases outside the gene matches: 5. This CDR3 is CASSLVGQSMNTEAFF. CDR3 in DNA: TGTGCCAGCAGCTTAGTGGGACAGAGTATGAACACTGAAGCTTTCTTT.

The chain couples TRBV29-1 to TRBJ1-1; D is uncertain. Germline loops: CDR1 SQVTM, CDR2 ANQGSEA. V shed 7 bases and J shed 3 bases, with 15 bases lying between them. The CDR3 contains 13 residues. The CDR3: CSAGQSRDTEAFF. CDR3 bases: TGCAGCGCCGGCCAATCAAGGGACACTGAAGCTTTCTTT. The full variable domain, in which reference TRBV29-1 and TRBJ1-1 provide the parts outside the CDR3, is SAVISQKPSRDICQRGTSLTIQCQVDSQVTMMFWYRQQPGQSLTLIATANQGSEATYESGFVIDKFPISRPNLTFSTLTVSNMSPEDSSIYLCSAGQSRDTEAFFGQGTRLTVV.

This clonotype was observed a few times. The gene calls are TRBV7-9 and TRBJ2-4, with 9 bases aligning to TRBD1. CDR1 and CDR2 from the germline V gene are SEHNR and FQNEAQ (reference sequence). The CDR3 runs to 14 residues. Trimming removed 5 bases from V and 4 bases from J; junction bases left unmatched: 3. DNA of the CDR3: TGTGCCAGCAGCCCGGGGACAGGGAAAAACATTCAGTACTTC. This gives the protein CASSPGTGKNIQYF.

J is TRBJ1-2 and V is TRBV2, with 7 bases fitting TRBD1. Germline trimming cut 6 bases from V and 5 bases from J; bases unmatched to any gene: 6. The CDR3 contains 13 residues. Germline V gene lookup returns CDR1 SNHLY and CDR2 FYNNEI. The CDR3 sequence: CASSGTVLYGYTF. The CDR3 bases are TGTGCCAGCAGCGGGACAGTCCTTTATGGCTACACCTTC. The full variable domain, its missing parts supplied by reference TRBV2 and TRBJ1-2, is EPEVTQTPSHQVTQMGQEVILRCVPISNHLYFYWYRQILGQKVEFLVSFYNNEISEKSEIFDDQFSVERPDGSNFTLKIRSTKLEDSAMYFCASSGTVLYGYTFGSGTRLTVV.

The rearrangement links TRBV6-2 or TRBV6-3 to TRBJ2-3; 11 nucleotides match TRBD2. CDR1 and CDR2 from the germline V gene are MNHEY and SVGEGT. This CDR3 has 14 residues. V shed 5 bases, J shed 6 bases, and the junction held 4 bases outside the gene matches. This CDR3 reads CASSIAGGHDTQYF. In DNA, the CDR3 is TGTGCCAGCAGTATAGCGGGGGGGCATGATACGCAGTATTTT.

The chain recombines TRBV7-2 with TRBJ2-3; D may be TRBD1 (5 bases). The CDR3 is made up of 17 amino acids. The V gene's germline CDR1 is SGHTA and CDR2 FQGNSA. V lost 1 base to trimming and J lost 6 bases, with 20 bases between them. CDR3 region: CASSLDRGRRLTDTQYF. CDR3 bases: TGTGCCAGCAGCTTAGATAGGGGCCGACGCCTAACGGATACGCAGTATTTT.

This chain uses TRBV15 with TRBJ1-2; D is unclear. This CDR3 has 13 amino acids. Trimming removed 5 bases from V and 8 bases from J, with 15 bases in between. Looked up from germline, CDR1 is LNHNV and CDR2 is YYDKDF (reference sequence). CDR3 in amino acids: CATSPRPGGGYTF. The CDR3 region has the DNA TGTGCCACCAGCCCGCGGCCCGGCGGGGGCTACACCTTC.

The chain recombines TRBV28 with TRBJ2-3; D is ambiguous. Germline V gives CDR1 MDHEN, CDR2 SYDVKM. V shed 5 bases and J shed 8 bases, with 11 bases lying between them. The CDR3 is 12 residues long. CDR3 DNA: TGTGCCAGCAGTCCGTCTTGGAGTACGCAGTATTTT. Translation: CASSPSWSTQYF.

This clonotype was seen a few times. The V call is TRBV9, the J call TRBJ2-2; a weak D match, TRBD2 (6 bases). CDR1 is SGDLS, CDR2 YYNGEE, per germline. V gave up 7 bases and J gave up 5 bases, with 12 bases separating them. The CDR3 is 13 residues long. The DNA of the CDR3 is TGTGCCAGCGTTCGGGGGTCGACCGGGGAGCTGTTTTTT. It is translated as CASVRGSTGELFF.

This chain uses TRBV13 with TRBJ1-2; D is possibly TRBD1 (6 bases). From germline, CDR1 is PRHDT and CDR2 FYEKMQ (reference sequence). The germline V and J ends were trimmed by 0 bases and 8 bases, with 16 bases remaining between them. This CDR3 has 15 residues. CDR3 amino acids: CASSLGEGGGIGYTF. DNA of the CDR3: TGTGCCAGCAGCTTAGGGGAAGGGGGAGGAATCGGCTACACCTTC.